Listed here are 2 T cell receptor beta chains from one sample, sequenced in a study of radiation and T cells in renal cell carcinoma. TCRdb's table, derived via immunoSEQ multiplex PCR, lists solely in-frame clones and lacks some. The sample lists fewer than 150,000 clones; approximately 90% were seen once. Regarding time point: blood 2 weeks post-SBRT. The sample's treatment: 15 Gy SBRT to primary tumor, nephrectomy 4 weeks later. Sequenced material: blood, taken from a patient whose treatment included radiotherapy and nephrectomy. The receptors stem from a woman in her 70s with renal cell carcinoma.

The chain combines TRBV11-3 with TRBJ2-7, with no clear D. V was shortened by 3 bases and J by 1 base, with 7 bases between the two germline ends. The germline gives CDR1 SGHNT, CDR2 YENEEA. The CDR3 length is 13 residues. CDR3 sequence reads: CASSFGESYEQYF. In nucleotides, the CDR3 is TGTGCCAGCAGCTTTGGCGAATCCTACGAGCAGTACTTC.

A single count supports this clone. The V and J genes are TRBV7-2 and TRBJ2-3; possible D gene TRBD2, 6 bases. V lost 7 bases to trimming and J lost 0 bases, with 14 bases between them. This CDR3 is 15 amino acids long. Germline V CDR1 and CDR2: SGHTA, FQGNSA. CDR3 DNA sequence: TGTGCCAGCACCGAACAGCGGGTTAGCACAGATACGCAGTATTTT. Protein product: CASTEQRVSTDTQYF.